These 6 T cell receptor beta chains originate from one sample sequenced in a study of cytomegalovirus exposure and HLA in healthy donors. Sequenced by immunoSEQ multiplex PCR; TCRdb stores in-frame clones only, minus some. The table records 55,000 to 75,000 clones, just under 95% of them present only once. Sequenced: PBMCs. The receptors stem from a woman between 18 and 30 years old in good health and CMV-seropositive.

This clone was seen a handful of times. This chain connects TRBV7-2 to TRBJ1-4, with unresolved D. Trimming took 4 bases from V and 3 from J, leaving 12 bases between them. CDR3 length equals 15 residues. Germline V gene data show CDR1 as SGHTA and CDR2 as FQGNSA. In nucleotides, the CDR3 is TGTGCCAGCAGCTCCTTTCCCCGTCCTAATGAAAAACTGTTTTTT. It translates to CASSSFPRPNEKLFF.

The genes are TRBV18 and TRBJ1-4; tentative D call: TRBD1 (6 bases). The V and J ends lost 3 bases and 12 bases respectively, with 11 bases between them. This CDR3 spans 12 amino acids. CDR1 KGHSH and CDR2 LQKENI come from the germline V gene. The CDR3, as DNA: TGTGCCAGCTCACCGGACTCAGGGGAACTGTTTTTT. It translates to CASSPDSGELFF.

This rearrangement joins TRBV28 to TRBJ2-1; TRBD2 aligns across 9 bases. Germline CDR1 reads MDHEN; CDR2 reads SYDVKM. The CDR3 covers 22 residues. With V trimmed by 2 bases and J by 7 bases, 27 bases remained unmatched. The CDR3 is CASSLALSVTAGGRISGNEQFF. The CDR3 DNA reads TGTGCCAGCAGTTTAGCCCTGTCCGTTACAGCGGGAGGCCGTATAAGTGGAAATGAGCAGTTCTTC.

The rearrangement joins TRBV19 to TRBJ2-3, with D perhaps matching TRBD2 (6 bases). There are 16 residues in the CDR3. CDR1 and CDR2 from the germline V gene are LNHDA and SQIVND (reference sequence). V lost 0 bases and J 0 bases, leaving 10 bases between the germline ends. CDR3 in DNA: TGTGCCAGTAGTATAGACCGACTAGATAGCACAGATACGCAGTATTTT. Translating gives CASSIDRLDSTDTQYF.

The rearrangement links TRBV29-1 to TRBJ2-2, with D hard to call. The germline V and J ends were trimmed by 7 bases and 5 bases, with 11 bases remaining between them. This CDR3 region has 12 residues. The germline gives CDR1 SQVTM, CDR2 ANQGSEA. CDR3 sequence reads: CSALDGTGELFF. DNA for the CDR3: TGCAGCGCTTTAGATGGTACCGGGGAGCTGTTTTTT.

The genes are TRBV27 and TRBJ1-6; D unclear. The CDR3 loop spans 12 amino acids. The V end lost 6 bases, the J end lost 12 bases, and 12 bases lay between the germline ends. Germline CDR1 is MNHEY and CDR2 is SMNVEV (reference sequence). This CDR3 reads CASSSGLRPLHF. Written as DNA, the CDR3 is TGTGCCAGCAGCAGCGGGTTGAGACCCCTCCACTTT.